The next 20 T cell receptor beta chains were all read from a single sample in a study of cytomegalovirus exposure and HLA in healthy donors. Clones were read by immunoSEQ multiplex PCR, and TCRdb kept only the in-frame ones, dropping some. This sample has hundreds of thousands of clones; approximately 90% occur once, and the top ten carry 0.83%. Specimen: PBMCs. Receptors were obtained from a young woman in good health and CMV-seronegative.

This chain connects TRBV5-1 to TRBJ1-4, with 7 bases that match TRBD1. Per the germline V gene, CDR1 is SGHRS and CDR2 is YFSETQ. V lost 4 bases, J lost 5 bases, and 5 bases stayed unmatched. There are 14 residues in the CDR3. The CDR3 loop is CASSAGTDNEKLFF. In nucleotides, the CDR3 is TGCGCCAGCAGCGCGGGGACAGACAATGAAAAACTGTTTTTT.

This chain connects TRBV18 to TRBJ2-3, with D possibly being TRBD2 (5 bases). The CDR3 extends over 16 amino acids. The germline V gene encodes CDR1 KGHSH and CDR2 LQKENI. Trimming took off 2 bases at V and 5 bases at J, with 17 bases between the two ends. The DNA for the CDR3 is TGTGCCAGCTCACCAGATGAGGGTTTCCTTAGAGATACGCAGTATTTT. Amino acid sequence: CASSPDEGFLRDTQYF. Filled out from reference TRBV18 and TRBJ2-3, the complete variable domain reads NAGVMQNPRHLVRRRGQEARLRCSPMKGHSHVYWYRQLPEEGLKFMVYLQKENIIDESGMPKERFSAEFPKEGPSILRIQQVVRGDSAAYFCASSPDEGFLRDTQYFGPGTRLTVL.

With respect to this clone: Other DNA variants within this sample encode the same CDR3. The chain is built from TRBV27 and TRBJ1-5, with a tentative D call TRBD1 (5 bases). The V and J ends lost 3 bases and 3 bases respectively, with 9 bases between them. There are 14 residues in the CDR3. The germline V gene encodes CDR1 MNHEY and CDR2 SMNVEV (reference sequence). The chain's CDR3 is CASSFRGYNQPQHF. In DNA, the CDR3 is TGTGCCAGCAGTTTTAGGGGTTACAATCAGCCCCAGCATTTT.

The rearrangement uses TRBV4-2 and TRBJ2-7; 10 nucleotides match TRBD1. The CDR3 has 16 amino acids. Trimming took 1 base from V and 4 from J; bases not matched to a gene: 7. CDR1 is LGHNA and CDR2 is YNFKEQ in the germline V gene. The CDR3 protein is CASSQVGRTGGYEQYF. DNA of the CDR3: TGTGCCAGCAGCCAAGTCGGCAGGACAGGGGGGTACGAGCAGTACTTC.

The V call is TRBV2, the J call TRBJ1-1, with D possibly TRBD1 on 5 matching bases. This CDR3 is built from 18 residues. The V gene's germline CDR1 is SNHLY and CDR2 FYNNEI. The germline V and J ends were trimmed by 1 base and 1 base, with 19 bases remaining between them. The CDR3 spells CASSEDGTTGVWNTEAFF. The CDR3 region has the DNA TGTGCCAGCAGTGAAGATGGGACTACCGGAGTCTGGAACACTGAAGCTTTCTTT.

The V call is TRBV6-6, the J call TRBJ1-1, with 10 bases identical to TRBD1. After removal of 6 bases from V and 4 bases from J, the junction contained 5 bases not matched to a gene. Germline assignment: CDR1 MNHNY and CDR2 SVGAGI (reference sequence). This CDR3 is 14 amino acids long. The CDR3 coding sequence is TGTGCCAGCAGGAGACAGGGGGCGGGCACTGAAGCTTTCTTT. Residues: CASRRQGAGTEAFF.

The CDR3, as DNA: TGCGCCAGCAGCTTGGTCCAGAACTACGAGCAGTACTTC. Its protein is CASSLVQNYEQYF. The rearrangement uses TRBV5-1 and TRBJ2-7; D uncertain. The CDR3 length is 13 residues. Per the germline V gene, CDR1 is SGHRS and CDR2 is YFSETQ. The ends were cut back, 0 bases at V and 3 bases at J, with 7 bases in the middle.

This sequence joins TRBV19 and TRBJ2-1, with 12 bases that match TRBD2. The length of the CDR3 is 14 residues. V trimming: 5 bases; J trimming: 9 bases; junction bases outside the gene matches: 5. CDR1 is LNHDA and CDR2 is SQIVND in the germline V gene (reference sequence). CDR3 sequence: CASSPRLAGVEQFF. The DNA of the CDR3 is TGTGCCAGTAGTCCGAGACTAGCGGGGGTTGAGCAGTTCTTC.

The chain combines TRBV27 with TRBJ2-5; D not certain. This CDR3 contains 15 residues. V was trimmed by 0 bases and J by 1 base, leaving 9 bases between them. The germline CDR1 and CDR2 sequences are MNHEY and SMNVEV (reference sequence). As DNA, the CDR3 is TGTGCCAGCAGTTTATCGGTTGGCAGCCAAGAGACCCAGTACTTC. Amino acids: CASSLSVGSQETQYF.

This chain joins TRBV27 and TRBJ2-5; TRBD2 might be the D (6 bases). The CDR3 runs to 14 residues. V gave up 5 bases and J gave up 4 bases, with 14 bases separating them. Per the germline V gene, CDR1 is MNHEY and CDR2 is SMNVEV (reference sequence). CDR3 sequence: CASSPWRGRETQYF. In DNA, the CDR3 is TGTGCCAGCAGTCCATGGAGGGGAAGAGAGACCCAGTACTTC.

The chain employs TRBV4-1 and TRBJ1-2; maybe TRBD1 (5 bases). V was pared by 4 bases and J by 6 bases, with 18 bases between. The CDR3 has 15 residues. Germline-derived CDR1 and CDR2 are MGHRA and YSYEKL. CDR3 region: CASSLFDRTKDGYTF. The CDR3 nucleotides are TGCGCCAGCAGCCTCTTCGACAGAACAAAGGATGGCTACACCTTC.

The chain joins TRBV14 to TRBJ2-1, with 8 bases lining up with TRBD1. Germline-derived CDR1 and CDR2 are SGHDN and FVKESK. After removal of 1 base from V and 12 bases from J, the junction contained 14 bases not matched to a gene. This CDR3 contains 16 residues. CDR3 loop: CASSQVLVRGRWGQFF. The DNA for the CDR3 is TGTGCCAGCAGCCAAGTCCTGGTCAGGGGGCGATGGGGGCAGTTCTTC.

V and J are TRBV7-7 and TRBJ2-7; TRBD1 aligns across 8 bases. V was clipped by 1 base and J by 3 bases; unmatched bases: 2. The CDR3 is 14 amino acids. In germline, CDR1 is SSHAT, CDR2 FNYEAQ (reference sequence). In nucleotides, the CDR3 is TGTGCCAGCAGCTTAGGCAGGGGGCACTACGAGCAGTACTTC. This translates into CASSLGRGHYEQYF.

This chain uses TRBV28 with TRBJ2-3, with TRBD1 matching 7 bases. V dropped 8 bases and J dropped 2; count of bases not matched to a gene: 4. The CDR3 totals 13 residues. The germline gives CDR1 MDHEN, CDR2 SYDVKM. In nucleotides, the CDR3 is TGTGCCAGCGAGGACAGGCACACAGATACGCAGTATTTT. It is translated as CASEDRHTDTQYF.

The CDR3, as DNA: TGTGCCAGCAGTTCGACTAGCTCGGGGGCAGATACGCAGTATTTT. Translating gives CASSSTSSGADTQYF. The chain combines TRBV2 with TRBJ2-3; 7 positions agree with TRBD2. CDR1 and CDR2 (germline): SNHLY, FYNNEI. The CDR3 contains 15 residues. Germline trimming cut 5 bases from V and 4 bases from J; bases unmatched to any gene: 9.

This chain links TRBV19 with TRBJ2-5, with D possibly TRBD2 on 6 matching bases. V shed 3 bases and J shed 1 base, with 12 bases lying between them. Germline V lookup: CDR1 LNHDA, CDR2 SQIVND (reference sequence). The length of the CDR3 is 15 residues. The CDR3 DNA sequence: TGTGCCAGTAGTATGCGGGGCGGAACCCAAGAGACCCAGTACTTC. It yields the protein CASSMRGGTQETQYF. Using reference TRBV19 and TRBJ2-5 for the parts outside the CDR3, the full variable domain is DGGITQSPKYLFRKEGQNVTLSCEQNLNHDAMYWYRQDPGQGLRLIYYSQIVNDFQKGDIAEGYSVSREKKESFPLTVTSAQKNPTAFYLCASSMRGGTQETQYFGPGTRLLVL.

V and J are TRBV27 and TRBJ2-3; 11 bases align to TRBD2. CDR3 length: 16 amino acids. Germline V gives CDR1 MNHEY, CDR2 SMNVEV (reference sequence). J gave up 3 bases and V 5 bases, and 7 bases lay outside the gene matches. This CDR3 is CASSKLAGGRTDTQYF. Written as DNA, the CDR3 is TGTGCCAGCAGTAAATTAGCGGGAGGGCGGACAGATACGCAGTATTTT.

The chain joins TRBV4-2 to TRBJ2-2; 11 bases match TRBD2. V shed 5 bases and J 2 bases; nucleotides not matched to a gene: 4. The CDR3 sequence is 16 residues long. Per germline, CDR1 LGHNA and CDR2 YNFKEQ. CDR3 protein: CASSRLAGTNTGELFF. CDR3 bases: TGTGCCAGCAGCAGACTAGCGGGAACCAACACCGGGGAGCTGTTTTTT.

This chain uses TRBV10-1 with TRBJ2-3; possibly TRBD2 for D (6 bases). V was shortened by 3 bases and J by 3 bases, with 13 bases between the two germline ends. The germline V gene encodes CDR1 WNHNN and CDR2 SYGVQD (reference sequence). CDR3 length: 15 residues. The CDR3 here is CASSDPTGATDTQYF. CDR3 sequence (DNA): TGCGCCAGCAGTGATCCGACGGGAGCGACAGATACGCAGTATTTT.

V usage is TRBV19 and J usage is TRBJ2-6, with D maybe TRBD1 (6 bases). The germline V gene encodes CDR1 LNHDA and CDR2 SQIVND (reference sequence). The CDR3 is 19 residues long. Between the trimmed V and J ends, which lost 1 base and 0 bases, there was a span of 16 bases. This CDR3 reads CASSIGRTAIFSGANVLTF. CDR3 in DNA: TGTGCCAGTAGTATAGGGAGGACAGCGATATTCTCTGGGGCCAACGTCCTGACTTTC.